This T cell receptor beta chain was documented in a study of T cells in tumors after PD-1 blockade. Study information: Blood samples averaged around 110,000 templates (range roughly 24,679-270,000) and some 35,000 unique clonotypes. Study-wide results and limits: Blood contained about 44% of the tumor's TCR clonotypes.

Here immunoSEQ multiplex PCR was the method, and the copy in TCRdb shows in-frame clones only, minus some. The sample lists about 24,000 clones; roughly 82% were seen once. Points on this clone: Its specificity is unknown.

The germline V and J ends were trimmed by 6 bases and 2 bases, with 10 bases remaining between them. The CDR3 loop spans 13 amino acids. Germline V gene sequence: CDR1 SGHRS, CDR2 YFSETQ. Tumor or blood genomic DNA was sequenced, with inputs of roughly 600 ng to 6,004 ng. This TCR derives from a human donor with basal cell carcinoma. The gene calls are TRBV5-1 and TRBJ2-3; D not certain. This specimen was PBMCs, taken after anti-PD-1 treatment. CDR3 region: CASKTANTDTQYF. The CDR3 coding sequence is TGCGCCAGCAAAACGGCTAACACAGATACGCAGTATTTT. The full variable domain, its missing parts supplied by reference TRBV5-1 and TRBJ2-3, is KAGVTQTPRYLIKTRGQQVTLSCSPISGHRSVSWYQQTPGQGLQFLFEYFSETQRNKGNFPGRFSGRQFSNSRSEMNVSTLELGDSALYLCASKTANTDTQYFGPGTRLTVL.